Listed below are T cell receptor beta chains from one sample, sequenced in a study of technical replicates of blood from a few donors. TCRdb keeps only in-frame clones here, not all; method: immunoSEQ multiplex PCR. In the table there are 70,000 or so clones, over 70% of which are singletons. Sequencing was carried out using PBMCs. These receptors were taken from a human donor in good health. Some clones in this sample may be carry-over from other donors' samples. Both conserved end residues are part of each CDR3. Fields, in order: V gene, J gene, clone size, D gene, CDR3 DNA, CDR3 protein. D genes are given only for firm matches. The listing skips clone size in some rows; elsewhere it reads once, few, many or a size class.

TRBV7-9	TRBJ2-1	.	TRBD2	TGTGCCAGCAGCTTATTAGGGACTAGCGGGGGGGCTTCCTACAATGAGCAGTTCTTC	CASSLLGTSGGASYNEQFF
TRBV11-2	TRBJ2-3	.	TRBD2	TGTGCCAGCAGCTTCAGCGGGGGGGCGGGAGATACGCAGTATTTT	CASSFSGGAGDTQYF
TRBV7-8	TRBJ2-5	.	TRBD2	TGTGCCAGCACCCGAGGGGCTAGCGGGGGGGAGACCCAGTACTTC	CASTRGASGGETQYF
TRBV5-1	TRBJ1-5	.	.	TGCGCCAGCAGCTTGGAAGGAGGCAATCAGCCCCAGCATTTT	CASSLEGGNQPQHF
TRBV7-2	TRBJ2-7	.	TRBD2	TGTGCCAGCAGCTCACCCCTCCAAGCGGGGTTGGAGGCAAACCAGCAGTACTTC	CASSSPLQAGLEANQQYF
TRBV4-1	TRBJ1-1	.	.	TGCGCCAGCAGCACGCGGCCGAAAGGGACTTATACTGAAGCTTTCTTT	CASSTRPKGTYTEAFF
TRBV6-1	TRBJ2-2	.	.	TGTGCCAGCAGTCAAGCCTACAGAACCGGGGAGCTGTTTTTT	CASSQAYRTGELFF
TRBV7-9	TRBJ1-3	.	.	TGTGCCAGCAGCCCATTGCTTGTGGGGGGGCCTGGAAACACCATATATTTT	CASSPLLVGGPGNTIYF
TRBV19	TRBJ2-3	.	TRBD2	TGTGCCAGTAGTCCAATAGCGGGAGCCATCTCAGATACGCAGTATTTT	CASSPIAGAISDTQYF
TRBV19	TRBJ2-5	.	TRBD2	TGTGCCAGTAGTATAGTGGGGGGGGTTCATGGGACCCAGTACTTC	CASSIVGGVHGTQYF
TRBV4-3	TRBJ2-1	.	TRBD2	TGCGCCAGCAGCCAAAGGGTTAGCGGGGGGGGAGCCGATGAGCAGTTCTTC	CASSQRVSGGGADEQFF
TRBV7-8	TRBJ2-3	.	TRBD2	TGTGCCAGCAGCTTACAATATAGCGGGGGGGCCGGAGATACGCAGTATTTT	CASSLQYSGGAGDTQYF
TRBV30	TRBJ2-7	.	.	TGTGCCGCCTCGCGAGGTTCCTACGAGCAGTACTTC	CAASRGSYEQYF
TRBV27	TRBJ1-6	.	.	TGTGCCAGCAGTTTCCCGTCGGGGGGACGGAATTCACCCCTCCACTTT	CASSFPSGGRNSPLHF
TRBV2	TRBJ1-2	.	.	TGTGCCAGCAGAGCCGACAGGCTGCGTGGCTACACCTTC	CASRADRLRGYTF
TRBV5-4	TRBJ1-2	.	.	TGTGCCAGCAGCCTCCGCGGTGGGGGCTACACCTTC	CASSLRGGGYTF
TRBV2	TRBJ2-7	.	TRBD2	TGTGCGAGCAGGCGGGGGTCCTACGAGCAGTACTTC	CASRRGSYEQYF
TRBV7-9	TRBJ2-7	.	.	TGTGCCAGCACCATGGGGCAAGCGGGCTCCTACGAGCAGTACTTC	CASTMGQAGSYEQYF
TRBV11-3	TRBJ1-5	.	.	TGTGCCAGCAGCCAGAAGTGGAGTATGGATAGCAATCAGCCCCAGCATTTT	CASSQKWSMDSNQPQHF
TRBV30	TRBJ2-5	.	TRBD2	TGTGCCTGGAGCCTGGGACTAGCGGAAGAGACCCAGTACTTC	CAWSLGLAEETQYF
TRBV7-3	TRBJ2-3	.	.	TGTGCCAGCAGCCCCCGTGAGGGCGATACGCAGTATTTT	CASSPREGDTQYF
TRBV29-1	TRBJ2-7	few	.	TGCAGCGCAGAAACAGAGAGCTACGAGCAGTACTTC	CSAETESYEQYF
TRBV14	TRBJ2-7	.	.	TGTGCCAGCAGCCAACCGCGGGGGCTAACCTACGAGCAGTACTTC	CASSQPRGLTYEQYF
TRBV7-9	TRBJ2-5	.	.	TGTGCCAGCAGCTTGTTCGGGAGTGGCCGGGAGACCCAGTACTTC	CASSLFGSGRETQYF
TRBV7-2	TRBJ1-5	.	.	TGTGCCAGCAGCCTTGGGGCGAACGGCCAGCCCCAGCATTTT	CASSLGANGQPQHF
TRBV6-1	TRBJ1-2	.	.	TGTGCCAGCAGTGCCGGAGGGCCCGGCTACACCTTC	CASSAGGPGYTF
TRBV19	TRBJ2-3	.	TRBD2	TGTGCCAGTAGTCTTGTCGGACTAGCGGGGGGGCTAACAGATACGCAGTATTTT	CASSLVGLAGGLTDTQYF
TRBV6-1	TRBJ2-3	.	TRBD2	TGTGCCAGCAGTGAATCCGGGACTAGCGGGAGAGAAGGGTATTTT	CASSESGTSGREGYF
TRBV5-6	TRBJ1-2	.	TRBD1	TGTGCCAGCAGCCCGGAAGGGACAGCCTATGGCTACACCTTC	CASSPEGTAYGYTF
TRBV7-9	TRBJ1-6	.	.	TGTGCCAGCAGCTTGACAGGATATAATTCACCCCTCCACTTT	CASSLTGYNSPLHF
TRBV4-1	TRBJ1-1	.	.	TGCGCCAGCAGCCTTTTAGGACAAAAGAACACTGAAGCTTTCTTT	CASSLLGQKNTEAFF
TRBV19	TRBJ2-6	.	TRBD1	TGTGCCAGTGCCAGGACAGGGATTTCTGGGGCCAACGTCCTGACTTTC	CASARTGISGANVLTF
TRBV7-8	TRBJ2-3	.	TRBD1	TGTGCCAGCGAAACCCCGCCCGGGACAGGACACACAGATACGCAGTATTTT	CASETPPGTGHTDTQYF
TRBV4-2	TRBJ2-3	once	.	TGTGCCAGCAGCCAAGATGAGAGCCGCGGAGATACGCAGTATTTT	CASSQDESRGDTQYF
TRBV4-3	TRBJ2-1	once	TRBD2	TGCGCCAGCAGCCAAGATCGTCTAGCGGGGGGTTACTCCTACAATGAGCAGTTCTTC	CASSQDRLAGGYSYNEQFF
TRBV19	TRBJ2-5	.	.	TGTGCCAGTAGTATATGGACGACAGGTTTAAGGGAGACCCAGTACTTC	CASSIWTTGLRETQYF
TRBV2	TRBJ2-1	.	TRBD2	TGTGCCAGCAGGGGGACTAGCGATATCTACAATGAGCAGTTCTTC	CASRGTSDIYNEQFF
TRBV27	TRBJ2-1	.	.	TGTGCCAGCAGTTTGGACAAGTACAATGAGCAGTTCTTC	CASSLDKYNEQFF
TRBV4-3	TRBJ1-2	.	.	TGCGCCAGCAGCCAGCAGAGGACTGGGATAAACTATGGCTACACCTTC	CASSQQRTGINYGYTF
TRBV4-3	TRBJ2-2	.	.	TGCGCCAGCAGCCAAGACAACCAGGGGCCCGGGGAGCTGTTTTTT	CASSQDNQGPGELFF
TRBV29-1	TRBJ1-1	few	.	TGCAGCGTGGGCAGGGCGGCTGAAGCTTTCTTT	CSVGRAAEAFF
TRBV5-1	TRBJ2-2	.	.	TGCGCCAGCAGCTTGGACGAAACTTGGACCGGGGAGCTGTTTTTT	CASSLDETWTGELFF
TRBV6-1	TRBJ1-1	once	.	TGTGCCAGCAGTGATAATGGGGGGGTTGGGACTGAAGCTTTCTTT	CASSDNGGVGTEAFF
TRBV30	TRBJ2-2	once	TRBD1	TGTGCCTGGAGTGTACCCCAGGGGGCCGGGGAGCTGTTTTTT	CAWSVPQGAGELFF
TRBV5-1	TRBJ2-7	.	TRBD1	TGCGCCAGCAGCTTGCTACAGGGGCCGAACGAGCAGTACTTC	CASSLLQGPNEQYF
TRBV2	TRBJ2-2	.	.	TGTGCCAGCACCCTAAAGGGAGGGAACACCGGGGAGCTGTTTTTT	CASTLKGGNTGELFF
TRBV5-5	TRBJ2-3	.	TRBD2	TGTGCCAGCAGCAACGGACTAGCGGGAGCGAGGGTGGATACGCAGTATTTT	CASSNGLAGARVDTQYF
TRBV6-5	TRBJ2-7	once	.	TGTGCCAGCAGTACCGGAACGGCCCAGGGGGGCGAGCAGTACTTC	CASSTGTAQGGEQYF